This TCR beta chain is from a study of beta chain features in type 1 diabetes. The CDR3 loop spans 16 amino acids. Germline V gene sequence: CDR1 SGHTA, CDR2 FQGNSA. The V gene end was trimmed by 4 bases and the J gene end by 6 bases; junction bases not matched to a gene: 9. Every donor provided one heparinised blood draw, which averaged about 120 mL. Sequenced material consisted of expressed TCRB transcripts (all of the isolated RNA was reverse transcribed). The protocol was immunoSEQ multiplex PCR, while the TCRdb copy is restricted to in-frame clones and leaves out a portion. The data show about 620,000 clones, with less than 20% seen just once and approximately 0.087% held by the top ten.

V gene TRBV7-2 combines with J gene TRBJ2-2; 9 positions match TRBD2. Input material: naive CD4+ T cells from blood. This TCR derives from a man aged 18-30 years in good health. DNA of the CDR3: TGTGCCAGCAGCTCCATTGTAGCGGGAGTCCCCGGGGAGCTGTTTTTT. This encodes CASSSIVAGVPGELFF.